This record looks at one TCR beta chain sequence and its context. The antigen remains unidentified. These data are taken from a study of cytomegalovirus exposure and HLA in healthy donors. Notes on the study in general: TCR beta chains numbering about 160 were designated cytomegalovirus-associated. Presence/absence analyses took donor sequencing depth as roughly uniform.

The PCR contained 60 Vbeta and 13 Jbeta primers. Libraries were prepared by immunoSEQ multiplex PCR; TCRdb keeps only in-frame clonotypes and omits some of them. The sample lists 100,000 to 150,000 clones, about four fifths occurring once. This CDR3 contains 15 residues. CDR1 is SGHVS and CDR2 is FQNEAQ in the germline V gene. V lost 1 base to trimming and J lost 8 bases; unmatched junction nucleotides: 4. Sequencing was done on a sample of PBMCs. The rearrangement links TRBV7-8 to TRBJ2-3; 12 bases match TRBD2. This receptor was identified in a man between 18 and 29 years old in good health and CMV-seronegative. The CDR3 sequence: CASSLGLAGAGTQYF. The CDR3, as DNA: TGTGCCAGCAGCTTAGGACTAGCGGGAGCTGGTACGCAGTATTTT.